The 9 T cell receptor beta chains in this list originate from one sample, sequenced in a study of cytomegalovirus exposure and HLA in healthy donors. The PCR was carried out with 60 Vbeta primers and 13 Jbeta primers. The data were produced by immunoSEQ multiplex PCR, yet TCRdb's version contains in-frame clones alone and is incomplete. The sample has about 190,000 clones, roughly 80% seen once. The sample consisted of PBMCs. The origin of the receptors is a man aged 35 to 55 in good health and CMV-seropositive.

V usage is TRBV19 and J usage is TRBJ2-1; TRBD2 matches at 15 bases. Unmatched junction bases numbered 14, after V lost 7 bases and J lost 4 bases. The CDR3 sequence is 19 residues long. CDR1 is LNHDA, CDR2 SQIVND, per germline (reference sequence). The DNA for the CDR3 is TGTGCCAGTACCGACCCTGACGGACTAGCGGGGGGGACATACAATGAGCAGTTCTTC. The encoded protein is CASTDPDGLAGGTYNEQFF.

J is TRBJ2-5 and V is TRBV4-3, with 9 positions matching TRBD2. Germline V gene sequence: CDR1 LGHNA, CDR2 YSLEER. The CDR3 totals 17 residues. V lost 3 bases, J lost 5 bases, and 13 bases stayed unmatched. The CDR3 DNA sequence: TGCGCCAGCAGCCAGATAGCGGGGGCCTACCCCCCGGAGACCCAGTACTTC. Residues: CASSQIAGAYPPETQYF.

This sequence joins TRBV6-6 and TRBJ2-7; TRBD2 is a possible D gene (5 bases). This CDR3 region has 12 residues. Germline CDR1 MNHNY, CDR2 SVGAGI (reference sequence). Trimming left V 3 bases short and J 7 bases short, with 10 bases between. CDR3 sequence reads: CASSYIGEEQYF. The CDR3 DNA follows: TGTGCCAGCAGTTATATCGGGGAAGAGCAGTACTTC.

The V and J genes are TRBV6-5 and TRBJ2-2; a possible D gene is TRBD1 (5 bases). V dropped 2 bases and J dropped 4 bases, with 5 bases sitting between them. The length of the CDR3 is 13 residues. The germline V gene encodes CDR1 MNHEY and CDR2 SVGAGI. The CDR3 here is CASSYDSTGELFF. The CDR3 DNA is TGTGCCAGCAGTTACGACAGCACCGGGGAGCTGTTTTTT.

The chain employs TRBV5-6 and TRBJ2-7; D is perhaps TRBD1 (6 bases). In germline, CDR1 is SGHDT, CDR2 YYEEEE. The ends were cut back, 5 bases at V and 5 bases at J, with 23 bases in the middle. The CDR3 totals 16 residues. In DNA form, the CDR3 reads TGTGCCAGCAGGGAGAAGGGGGTCGCCCTAAAGGACGAGCAGTACTTC. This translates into CASREKGVALKDEQYF.

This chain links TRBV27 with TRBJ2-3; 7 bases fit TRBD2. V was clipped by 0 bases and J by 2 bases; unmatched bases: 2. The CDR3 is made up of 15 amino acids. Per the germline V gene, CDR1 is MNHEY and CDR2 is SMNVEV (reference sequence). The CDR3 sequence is CASSLSRGDTDTQYF. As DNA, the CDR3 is TGTGCCAGCAGTTTATCTCGGGGGGACACAGATACGCAGTATTTT.

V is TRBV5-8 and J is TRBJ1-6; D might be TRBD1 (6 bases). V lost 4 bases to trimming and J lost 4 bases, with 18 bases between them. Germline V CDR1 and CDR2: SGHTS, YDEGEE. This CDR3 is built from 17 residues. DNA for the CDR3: TGTGCCAGCAGCAAGGCCGTCGGGACACCTTATAATTCACCCCTCCACTTT. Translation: CASSKAVGTPYNSPLHF.

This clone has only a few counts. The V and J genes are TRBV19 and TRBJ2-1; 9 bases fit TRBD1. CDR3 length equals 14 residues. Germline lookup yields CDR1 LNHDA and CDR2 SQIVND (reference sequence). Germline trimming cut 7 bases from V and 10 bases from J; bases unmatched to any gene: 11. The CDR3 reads CASTPGTGWGEQFF. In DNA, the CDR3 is TGTGCCAGTACCCCCGGGACAGGGTGGGGGGAGCAGTTCTTC.

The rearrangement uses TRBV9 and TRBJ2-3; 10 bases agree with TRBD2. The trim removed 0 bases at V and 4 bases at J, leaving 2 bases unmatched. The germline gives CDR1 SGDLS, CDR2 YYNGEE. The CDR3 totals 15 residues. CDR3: CASSVAAGGPDTQYF. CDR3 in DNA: TGTGCCAGCAGCGTAGCAGCGGGGGGGCCAGATACGCAGTATTTT.